These 32 T cell receptor beta chains came from one sample sequenced in a study of blood T cell repertoires in COVID-19 (dated by TCRdb to the early 2020s). The method was the immunoSEQ multiplex PCR assay. Sourced from immuneACCESS, this table was stored by TCRdb with only in-frame sequences that have V and J called. A share of the clones is absent; for the studies checked, an unresolved V gene accounts for under half, and the remainder has no known explanation. Counted in this sample were 150,000 to 200,000 clones; over 75% of them appeared once. The top ten hold more than 9.5% of the sample. Sequences were obtained from PBMCs or T cells enriched from blood (not recorded which). The receptors here all came from a man aged 45-65 years who had recovered from COVID-19.

This chain connects TRBV28 to TRBJ1-1, with 7 bases matching TRBD1. Trimming cost V 0 bases and J 5 bases; bases outside gene matches: 9. The CDR3 totals 16 residues. Germline values: CDR1 MDHEN, CDR2 SYDVKM. The CDR3 sequence: CASSLWTGSIGTEAFF. The CDR3 DNA sequence: TGTGCCAGCAGTTTATGGACAGGGTCGATTGGGACTGAAGCTTTCTTT. Full variable domain (outside the CDR3, taken from reference TRBV28 and TRBJ1-1): DVKVTQSSRYLVKRTGEKVFLECVQDMDHENMFWYRQDPGLGLRLIYFSYDVKMKEKGDIPEGYSVSREKKERFSLILESASTNQTSMYLCASSLWTGSIGTEAFFGQGTRLTVV.

DNA for the CDR3: TGTGCCAGCAGCCATTCGACAGCTAACTATGGCTACACCTTC. It yields the protein CASSHSTANYGYTF. The chain uses TRBV7-8 and TRBJ1-2; weak D call: TRBD1 (5 bases). Germline V gene data show CDR1 as SGHVS and CDR2 as FQNEAQ. V was clipped by 5 bases and J by 0 bases, with 10 bases between them. CDR3 size: 14 residues. Based on the CDR3 plus reference TRBV7-8 and TRBJ1-2, the full variable domain is GAGVSQSPRYKVAKRGQDVALRCDPISGHVSLFWYQQALGQGPEFLTYFQNEAQLDKSGLPSDRFFAERPEGSVSTLKIQRTQQEDSAVYLCASSHSTANYGYTFGSGTRLTVV.

This rearrangement joins TRBV6-1 to TRBJ2-1, with TRBD2 identical over 14 bases. Trimming removed 3 bases from V and 6 bases from J; junction bases left unmatched: 4. Germline V CDR1 and CDR2: MNHNS, SASEGT. The CDR3 covers 16 residues. This CDR3 is CASSDGTSGRGNEQFF. In nucleotides, the CDR3 is TGTGCCAGCAGTGATGGGACTAGCGGGAGAGGCAATGAGCAGTTCTTC.

In its sample, this clone was seen a few times. The chain recombines TRBV5-1 with TRBJ2-2; tentative D call: TRBD1 (6 bases). The V and J ends lost 5 bases and 6 bases respectively, with 20 bases between them. Germline V gene lookup returns CDR1 SGHRS and CDR2 YFSETQ. The CDR3 runs 16 residues. CDR3 nucleotide sequence: TGCGCCAGCAGTCAGACCGGGACAACAAAGGCCGGGGAGCTGTTTTTT. It is translated as CASSQTGTTKAGELFF.

The table lists this clone with a count of one. This chain links TRBV9 with TRBJ1-3; no clear D gene. The CDR3 spans 15 residues. Trimming shortened V by 0 bases and J by 3 bases, and 10 bases separated the two germline ends. Germline V gives CDR1 SGDLS, CDR2 YYNGEE. The CDR3: CASSVESGVGNTIYF. CDR3 nucleotide sequence: TGTGCCAGCAGCGTAGAATCCGGGGTTGGAAACACCATATATTTT. Drawing the rest from reference TRBV9 and TRBJ1-3, the complete variable domain is DSGVTQTPKHLITATGQRVTLRCSPRSGDLSVYWYQQSLDQGLQFLIQYYNGEERAKGNILERFSAQQFPDLHSELNLSSLELGDSALYFCASSVESGVGNTIYFGEGSWLTVV.

On this clone: Within the sample, other DNA sequences also encode this same CDR3. CDR3 sequence reads: CASSLAGGAYNEQFF. CDR3 DNA: TGCGCCAGCAGCTTGGCCGGGGGGGCCTACAATGAGCAGTTCTTC. V gene TRBV5-1 combines with J gene TRBJ2-1; TRBD2 matches 8 bases. CDR3 length: 15 amino acids. Trimming removed 0 bases from V and 2 bases from J; junction bases left unmatched: 1. Germline lookup yields CDR1 SGHRS and CDR2 YFSETQ.

The chain is built from TRBV5-1 and TRBJ2-3, with 11 nucleotides matching TRBD2. The V segment lost 2 bases and the J segment 5 bases; nucleotides outside the gene matches: 1. Germline V lookup: CDR1 SGHRS, CDR2 YFSETQ. The CDR3 consists of 14 residues. CDR3 DNA: TGCGCCAGCAGCTTTAGCGGGGGGGGAGATACGCAGTATTTT. Translation: CASSFSGGGDTQYF.

This chain joins TRBV11-1 and TRBJ2-1; 10 nucleotides agree with TRBD2. The CDR3 has 16 amino acids. After removal of 1 base from V and 2 bases from J, the junction contained 2 bases not matched to a gene. The germline gives CDR1 SGHAT, CDR2 FQDESV (reference sequence). CDR3 region: CASSLELAGAYNEQFF. In nucleotides, the CDR3 is TGTGCCAGCAGCTTAGAGCTAGCGGGGGCCTACAATGAGCAGTTCTTC.

The chain carries TRBV18 and TRBJ2-3, with a weak D call TRBD1 (5 bases). Germline-derived CDR1 and CDR2 are KGHSH and LQKENI. V was cut by 2 bases and J by 6 bases, with 9 bases left in between. There are 13 residues in the CDR3. The CDR3 DNA follows: TGTGCCAGCTCACCAAGCCCAGGGGATACGCAGTATTTT. Amino acids: CASSPSPGDTQYF. The entire variable domain, with the rest obtained from reference TRBV18 and TRBJ2-3, is as follows: NAGVMQNPRHLVRRRGQEARLRCSPMKGHSHVYWYRQLPEEGLKFMVYLQKENIIDESGMPKERFSAEFPKEGPSILRIQQVVRGDSAAYFCASSPSPGDTQYFGPGTRLTVL.

The chain employs TRBV11-1 and TRBJ2-5; a weak D match, TRBD1 (6 bases). CDR3 size: 14 residues. Germline lookup yields CDR1 SGHAT and CDR2 FQDESV (reference sequence). V lost 5 bases, J lost 2 bases, and 12 bases lay in between. The CDR3 nucleotides read TGTGCCAGCAGCAGCCGGACAGCTCAAGAGACCCAGTACTTC. Protein sequence: CASSSRTAQETQYF. The entire variable domain, with the rest obtained from reference TRBV11-1 and TRBJ2-5, is as follows: EAEVAQSPRYKITEKSQAVAFWCDPISGHATLYWYRQILGQGPELLVQFQDESVVDDSQLPKDRFSAERLKGVDSTLKIQPAELGDSAMYLCASSSRTAQETQYFGPGTRLLVL.

The V and J genes are TRBV6-5 and TRBJ1-2, with D maybe TRBD1 (5 bases). V was clipped by 4 bases and J by 4 bases, with 13 bases between them. The CDR3 loop spans 14 amino acids. Germline V gene sequence: CDR1 MNHEY, CDR2 SVGAGI. CDR3 coding DNA: TGTGCCAGCAGTTTCACCGACAGTCGCTATGGCTACACCTTC. Protein product: CASSFTDSRYGYTF.

A single count supports this clone. Other DNA sequences within the sample encode an identical CDR3. The V and J genes are TRBV3-1 (or the pseudogene TRBV3-2) and TRBJ2-7; no clear D gene. Trimming shortened V by 1 base and J by 2 bases, and 9 bases separated the two germline ends. CDR3 length equals 14 residues. Germline V gene data show CDR1 as LGHDT and CDR2 as YNNKEL (reference sequence). DNA for the CDR3: TGTGCCAGCAGCCAAGTAATGGGCCCCTACGAGCAGTACTTC. Translated, it gives CASSQVMGPYEQYF.

This clone was recorded once. The chain recombines TRBV27 with TRBJ2-3; 10 nucleotides match TRBD1. The CDR3 spans 18 residues. Losses at the gene ends were 3 bases for V and 3 bases for J; bases not matched to a gene: 12. Looked up from germline, CDR1 is MNHEY and CDR2 is SMNVEV (reference sequence). Here the CDR3 reads CASSFGGGQGMGTDTQYF. In nucleotides, the CDR3 is TGTGCCAGCAGTTTCGGCGGGGGACAGGGGATGGGTACAGATACGCAGTATTTT.

The genes are TRBV30 and TRBJ1-1, with D tentatively TRBD1 (6 bases). The CDR3 contains 12 residues. V was clipped by 3 bases and J by 11 bases, with 16 bases between them. CDR1 and CDR2 from the germline V gene are GTSNPN and SVGIG (reference sequence). CDR3 loop: CAWRVVGGEAFF. CDR3 nucleotides: TGTGCCTGGAGAGTGGTAGGGGGTGAGGCTTTCTTT.

The chain couples TRBV11-2 to TRBJ1-5; D unresolved. Germline V gene sequence: CDR1 SGHAT, CDR2 FQNNGV. CDR3 length equals 14 residues. With 1 base removed from V and 4 bases from J, the gap between germline ends came to 8 bases. The CDR3 region is CASSLVAGNQPQHF. The CDR3 DNA reads TGTGCCAGCAGCTTAGTAGCCGGGAATCAGCCCCAGCATTTT.

This clone has more than one count but fewer than ten. V gene TRBV6-1 combines with J gene TRBJ2-7; TRBD1 aligns across 7 bases. CDR1 and CDR2 from the germline V gene are MNHNS and SASEGT. V was clipped by 4 bases and J by 6 bases; unmatched bases: 15. The length of the CDR3 is 16 residues. In DNA form, the CDR3 reads TGTGCCAGCAGTGGGGCTCTAGACAGGGTTTGGCGCGAGCAGTACTTC. This codes for CASSGALDRVWREQYF.

The chain couples TRBV2 to TRBJ1-2, with D maybe TRBD1 (5 bases). The CDR3 length is 12 residues. V lost 4 bases and J 7 bases, leaving 10 bases between the germline ends. Germline V lookup: CDR1 SNHLY, CDR2 FYNNEI. CDR3 coding DNA: TGTGCCAGCAGTGGTACAGGTTCTGGCTACACCTTC. Its protein is CASSGTGSGYTF.

The rearrangement joins TRBV29-1 to TRBJ2-7; 7 bases are a match to TRBD1. The germline CDR1 and CDR2 sequences are SQVTM and ANQGSEA. Germline trimming cut 3 bases from V and 5 bases from J; bases unmatched to any gene: 7. The CDR3 extends over 13 amino acids. The CDR3 here is CSVDLADRDEQYF. The CDR3 DNA sequence: TGCAGCGTTGATTTGGCAGACAGGGACGAGCAGTACTTC.

CDR3 protein: CASSLGSSGRVDEQFF. The CDR3 DNA reads TGTGCCAGCAGCTTGGGCTCTAGCGGGAGAGTCGATGAGCAGTTCTTC. The V and J genes are TRBV11-2 and TRBJ2-1; TRBD2 aligns across 10 bases. There are 16 residues in the CDR3. Trimming took 3 bases from V and 8 from J; bases not matched to a gene: 10. Germline V gene lookup returns CDR1 SGHAT and CDR2 FQNNGV.

The chain joins TRBV9 to TRBJ1-2; D uncertain. Per germline, CDR1 SGDLS and CDR2 YYNGEE. The V and J ends lost 0 bases and 10 bases respectively, with 13 bases between them. This CDR3 has 13 amino acids. The CDR3 protein is CASSVENSHHYTF. In DNA form, the CDR3 reads TGTGCCAGCAGCGTAGAAAATTCCCATCACTACACCTTC.

The V call is TRBV5-8, the J call TRBJ1-1; TRBD1 matches at 8 bases. This CDR3 has 15 residues. Germline V lookup: CDR1 SGHTS, CDR2 YDEGEE. V gave up 3 bases and J gave up 0 bases; unmatched junction bases: 4. This chain's CDR3 is CASSSRTGMNTEAFF. The CDR3 nucleotides read TGTGCCAGCAGCTCAAGGACAGGGATGAACACTGAAGCTTTCTTT.

J is TRBJ1-1 and V is TRBV28; no firm D call. The germline V and J ends were trimmed by 3 bases and 4 bases, with 15 bases remaining between them. CDR3 length equals 15 residues. Germline V CDR1 and CDR2: MDHEN, SYDVKM. CDR3 in DNA: TGTGCCAGCAGTTTCCCTATCATTGGGAGCACTGAAGCTTTCTTT. Amino acids: CASSFPIIGSTEAFF.

The sample holds one count of this clone. This rearrangement joins TRBV5-1 to TRBJ2-5; D is undetermined. CDR3 length equals 14 residues. The germline V gene encodes CDR1 SGHRS and CDR2 YFSETQ. The ends were cut back, 0 bases at V and 2 bases at J, with 8 bases in the middle. CDR3 loop: CASSLDQTQETQYF. As DNA, the CDR3 is TGCGCCAGCAGCTTGGACCAAACTCAAGAGACCCAGTACTTC. The variable domain in full, completed from reference TRBV5-1 and TRBJ2-5, reads KAGVTQTPRYLIKTRGQQVTLSCSPISGHRSVSWYQQTPGQGLQFLFEYFSETQRNKGNFPGRFSGRQFSNSRSEMNVSTLELGDSALYLCASSLDQTQETQYFGPGTRLLVL.

This chain connects TRBV4-2 to TRBJ2-5, with 8 bases matching TRBD2. CDR1 LGHNA and CDR2 YNFKEQ come from the germline V gene. The CDR3 is made up of 16 amino acids. The junction had 12 bases not matched to a gene; V was cut back by 4 bases and J by 5 bases. CDR3 protein: CASSRPNTGGRETQYF. In DNA, the CDR3 is TGTGCCAGCAGCCGACCTAATACGGGGGGGAGGGAGACCCAGTACTTC.

The chain uses TRBV28 and TRBJ2-2, with TRBD1 matching over 8 bases. Trimming cost V 6 bases and J 9 bases; bases outside gene matches: 6. Germline CDR1 is MDHEN and CDR2 is SYDVKM. This CDR3 comprises 13 residues. The CDR3 loop is CASREGQVWELFF. The CDR3 coding sequence is TGTGCCAGCAGAGAGGGACAGGTGTGGGAGCTGTTTTTT.

This chain links TRBV2 with TRBJ2-1; 12 positions agree with TRBD2. The ends lost 6 bases at V and 9 bases at J; junction bases unmatched: 9. CDR1 and CDR2 (germline): SNHLY, FYNNEI. The CDR3 covers 15 residues. The CDR3 is CASRPLAGGPSEQFF. In DNA, the CDR3 is TGTGCCAGCAGGCCCCTAGCGGGAGGGCCGAGTGAGCAGTTCTTC.

The chain is built from TRBV5-1 and TRBJ1-6, with D possibly matching TRBD1 (5 bases). Germline V CDR1 and CDR2: SGHRS, YFSETQ. The CDR3 is 13 amino acids. The V and J ends lost 0 bases and 9 bases respectively, with 7 bases between them. The CDR3 DNA reads as TGCGCCAGCAGCTTGGCCGGGGGTTCACCCCTCCACTTT. This sequence encodes CASSLAGGSPLHF.

CDR3 in DNA: TGCGCCAGCAGCCCACGGGACAACCCCAGGGAGCTGTTTTTT. Translated: CASSPRDNPRELFF. The rearrangement links TRBV5-1 to TRBJ2-2; D is perhaps TRBD1 (6 bases). The CDR3 is 14 residues long. CDR1 SGHRS and CDR2 YFSETQ come from the germline V gene. V lost 4 bases and J lost 9, with 16 bases in between.

CDR3 sequence (DNA): TGTGCCAGCAGGGGCAGGGGTAATGAGCAGTTCTTC. It translates to CASRGRGNEQFF. The chain joins TRBV7-3 to TRBJ2-1, with a weak D call TRBD1 (6 bases). The CDR3 has 12 residues. V lost 6 bases, J lost 7 bases, and 10 bases lay in between. CDR1 and CDR2 from the germline V gene are SGHTA and FQGTGA.

The chain joins TRBV7-3 to TRBJ2-1, with 13 bases fitting TRBD2. J was trimmed by 9 bases and V by 1 base; bases with no gene match: 6. Germline V gives CDR1 SGHTA, CDR2 FQGTGA. The CDR3 is 16 amino acids. Written as DNA, the CDR3 is TGTGCCAGCAGCTTAATGGGGACTAGCGGGATTATTGAGCAGTTCTTC. Translated, it gives CASSLMGTSGIIEQFF.

This clone has a handful of counts. The V gene is TRBV11-2, the J gene TRBJ1-1, with 8 bases matching TRBD1. With V trimmed by 1 base and J by 6 bases, 7 bases remained unmatched. There are 15 residues in the CDR3. Germline loops: CDR1 SGHAT, CDR2 FQNNGV. CDR3 DNA: TGTGCCAGCAGCTTAGTTTCAGGGGGCCGCGCTGAAGCTTTCTTT. This gives the protein CASSLVSGGRAEAFF.

CDR3 protein: CAIQSPDTIYF. The CDR3 coding sequence is TGTGCCATCCAATCCCCGGACACCATATATTTT. The V call is TRBV5-6, the J call TRBJ1-3; D remains ambiguous. The ends were cut back, 9 bases at V and 8 bases at J, with 12 bases in the middle. Germline V gene sequence: CDR1 SGHDT, CDR2 YYEEEE. CDR3 length equals 11 residues.